This passage covers 26 T cell receptor beta chains from one sample sequenced in a study of blood T cell repertoires in COVID-19. TCRdb's table, derived via immunoSEQ multiplex PCR, lists solely in-frame clones and lacks some. The sample consists of a few hundred thousand clones, roughly 84% of them appearing once. Material for sequencing was peripheral blood. The receptors were gathered from a person aged 70 to 80 with COVID-19, enrolled during active disease.

The chain has TRBV11-2 and TRBJ2-3; TRBD2 agrees at 15 bases. The CDR3 is 17 residues long. Germline V gives CDR1 SGHAT, CDR2 FQNNGV. V shed 5 bases and J 0 bases; nucleotides not matched to a gene: 3. The CDR3 nucleotides read TGTGCCAGCAGCCCCGGGACTAGCGGGGGGAGCACAGATACGCAGTATTTT. This translates into CASSPGTSGGSTDTQYF. Together with reference TRBV11-2 and TRBJ2-3, the CDR3 gives the full variable domain: EAGVAQSPRYKIIEKRQSVAFWCNPISGHATLYWYQQILGQGPKLLIQFQNNGVVDDSQLPKDRFSAERLKGVDSTLKIQPAKLEDSAVYLCASSPGTSGGSTDTQYFGPGTRLTVL.

The rearrangement joins TRBV7-2 to TRBJ1-3; weak D call: TRBD1 (5 bases). There are 19 residues in the CDR3. The V and J ends lost 2 bases and 0 bases respectively, with 20 bases between them. From germline, CDR1 is SGHTA and CDR2 FQGNSA. CDR3 protein: CASSLRARGGGLSGNTIYF. CDR3 coding DNA: TGTGCCAGCAGCTTAAGGGCTAGGGGCGGAGGGCTCTCTGGAAACACCATATATTTT.

The chain is built from TRBV5-1 and TRBJ1-6, with D possibly TRBD1 on 5 matching bases. Per germline, CDR1 SGHRS and CDR2 YFSETQ. Between the trimmed V and J ends, which lost 5 bases and 6 bases, there was a span of 12 bases. This CDR3 spans 14 amino acids. The chain's CDR3 is CASSSGGVNSPLHF. CDR3 nucleotide sequence: TGCGCCAGCAGTAGCGGGGGGGTTAATTCACCCCTCCACTTT.

This clone has a single count. The V gene is TRBV2, the J gene TRBJ1-1; possible D gene TRBD1, 6 bases. Deletions cut 9 bases from V and 4 bases from J, with 12 bases between. This CDR3 spans 12 amino acids. In germline, CDR1 is SNHLY, CDR2 FYNNEI. As DNA, the CDR3 is TGTGCCAGACAGGGTTTGGGCACTGAAGCTTTCTTT. This sequence encodes CARQGLGTEAFF.

The chain combines TRBV19 with TRBJ2-5, with 7 bases lining up with TRBD1. The germline gives CDR1 LNHDA, CDR2 SQIVND (reference sequence). The J segment lost 4 bases and the V segment lost 3 bases, leaving 2 bases of the junction unmatched. The CDR3 sequence is 13 residues long. The CDR3 sequence: CASSMRGRETQYF. DNA of the CDR3: TGTGCCAGTAGTATGAGGGGGCGAGAGACCCAGTACTTC.

The rearrangement joins TRBV11-3 to TRBJ2-1; no reliable D call. In germline, CDR1 is SGHNT, CDR2 YENEEA. Trimming stripped 0 bases from V and 3 bases from J, with 6 bases between. This CDR3 contains 14 residues. CDR3 loop: CASSLDPVYNEQFF. The CDR3 nucleotides read TGTGCCAGCAGCTTAGATCCGGTCTACAATGAGCAGTTCTTC.

V gene TRBV28 combines with J gene TRBJ2-1, with 8 bases matching TRBD1. CDR1 MDHEN and CDR2 SYDVKM come from the germline V gene. Trimming took 5 bases from V and 3 from J; bases not matched to a gene: 9. The length of the CDR3 is 16 residues. The CDR3 DNA sequence: TGTGCCAGCAGTAGCCCGCAGGGGGCCGGCTACAATGAGCAGTTCTTC. Its protein product is CASSSPQGAGYNEQFF.

The V gene is TRBV25-1, the J gene TRBJ2-7; D is perhaps TRBD1 (6 bases). CDR1 is MGHDK and CDR2 is SYGVNS in the germline V gene. The CDR3 is 12 amino acids. V dropped 8 bases and J dropped 6 bases, with 14 bases sitting between them. The CDR3 reads CASCKQGFEQYF. As DNA, the CDR3 is TGTGCCAGCTGCAAACAGGGTTTCGAGCAGTACTTC.

This clone was found a few times. The chain employs TRBV7-7 and TRBJ2-2; 7 bases are a match to TRBD2. Per the germline V gene, CDR1 is SSHAT and CDR2 is FNYEAQ (reference sequence). CDR3 length: 14 residues. Trimming cost V 6 bases and J 5 bases; bases outside gene matches: 6. The CDR3 reads CASSWEGRTGELFF. CDR3 DNA sequence: TGTGCCAGCAGTTGGGAGGGCCGGACCGGGGAGCTGTTTTTT. Together with reference TRBV7-7 and TRBJ2-2, the CDR3 gives the full variable domain: GAGVSQSPRYKVTKRGQDVTLRCDPISSHATLYWYQQALGQGPEFLTYFNYEAQPDKSGLPSDRFSAERPEGSISTLTIQRTEQRDSAMYRCASSWEGRTGELFFGEGSRLTVL.

Concerning this clone itself: The same CDR3 also results from other DNA sequences found in this sample. This chain links TRBV7-9 with TRBJ2-5; possibly TRBD2 for D (5 bases). In germline, CDR1 is SEHNR, CDR2 FQNEAQ (reference sequence). Between the trimmed V and J ends, which lost 2 bases and 3 bases, there was a span of 13 bases. The CDR3 totals 15 residues. The CDR3 DNA is TGTGCCAGCAGCTTACGTCGGGGTCGTGAAGAGACCCAGTACTTC. Translated: CASSLRRGREETQYF.

About this clone itself: An end of the junction does not agree with germline; a read error may underlie this. This CDR3 is CSAGEEGKLFF. In nucleotides, the CDR3 is TGCAGTGCTGGAGAGGAGGGAAAACTGTTTTTT. This sequence joins TRBV20-1 and TRBJ1-4; no clear D gene. This CDR3 region has 11 residues. Germline V gives CDR1 DFQATT, CDR2 SNEGSKA (reference sequence).

The chain joins TRBV10-3 to TRBJ1-1; TRBD1 is a possible D gene (5 bases). The CDR3 spans 15 residues. Looked up from germline, CDR1 is ENHRY and CDR2 is SYGVKD. V was trimmed by 5 bases and J by 3 bases, leaving 16 bases between them. CDR3 sequence reads: CAISNIRVGDTEAFF. The CDR3 nucleotides are TGTGCCATCAGTAACATAAGGGTAGGGGACACTGAAGCTTTCTTT.

This chain joins TRBV28 and TRBJ2-3; the D gene is possibly TRBD2 (6 bases). The CDR3 runs to 14 residues. Germline loops: CDR1 MDHEN, CDR2 SYDVKM. V was pared by 4 bases and J by 2 bases, with 10 bases between. Written as DNA, the CDR3 is TGTGCCAGCAGTTCTAGCGTACTCACAGATACGCAGTATTTT. Amino acids: CASSSSVLTDTQYF.

The CDR3 DNA sequence: TGTGCCAGCACCAACTCGGGTGCAGGGACCTACGAGCAGTACTTC. Translating it yields CASTNSGAGTYEQYF. The V call is TRBV6-5, the J call TRBJ2-7; D may be TRBD1 (5 bases). CDR3 length equals 15 residues. V lost 7 bases and J lost 2, with 18 bases in between. Germline values: CDR1 MNHEY, CDR2 SVGAGI.

A note on this clone: A read error may account for a junction end that differs from germline. J is TRBJ2-3 and V is TRBV11-2, with TRBD2 matching 10 bases. The CDR3 is 14 amino acids. The germline CDR1 and CDR2 sequences are SGHAT and FQNNGV. Written as DNA, the CDR3 is TGTGCCAGCAGCTCCCGTTTAGCGGGGGGCCTTTCAGATTTT. Its protein is CASSSRLAGGLSDF.

DNA for the CDR3: TGTGCCAGCAGCTCGTACAATGAGCAGTTCTTC. It is translated as CASSSYNEQFF. This chain links TRBV5-6 with TRBJ2-1; D is uncertain. V was pared by 3 bases and J by 4 bases, with 2 bases between. Looked up from germline, CDR1 is SGHDT and CDR2 is YYEEEE. The CDR3 spans 11 residues.

This clone has only a few counts. The V gene is TRBV30, the J gene TRBJ2-4; TRBD1 aligns across 7 bases. In germline, CDR1 is GTSNPN, CDR2 SVGIG (reference sequence). V lost 1 base, J lost 4 bases, and 1 base stayed unmatched. The CDR3 length is 13 residues. CDR3 loop: CAWSGDSKNIQYF. The CDR3 DNA reads TGTGCCTGGAGTGGGGACAGTAAAAACATTCAGTACTTC.

The rearrangement uses TRBV9 and TRBJ1-1, with D unclear. V lost 0 bases, J lost 0 bases, and 9 bases lay in between. CDR1 is SGDLS, CDR2 YYNGEE, per germline. This CDR3 contains 15 residues. The CDR3 DNA reads TGTGCCAGCAGCGTAGGGGCAGCCATGAACACTGAAGCTTTCTTT. Translation gives CASSVGAAMNTEAFF.

The gene calls are TRBV6-2 or TRBV6-3 and TRBJ2-2, with TRBD2 matching over 12 bases. The CDR3 spans 16 residues. CDR1 and CDR2 (germline): MNHEY, SVGEGT. J lost 4 bases, V lost 4 bases, and 4 bases had no gene match. The CDR3 reads CASSSPSGRATGELFF. Written as DNA, the CDR3 is TGTGCCAGCAGTTCACCTAGCGGGAGGGCCACCGGGGAGCTGTTTTTT.

The rearrangement links TRBV5-1 to TRBJ2-5; perhaps TRBD1 as D (5 bases). The CDR3 covers 15 residues. Germline V lookup: CDR1 SGHRS, CDR2 YFSETQ. V was cut by 2 bases and J by 1 base, with 12 bases left in between. CDR3 sequence (DNA): TGCGCCAGCAGCTTTCGGACAATGACCCAAGAGACCCAGTACTTC. This sequence encodes CASSFRTMTQETQYF.

The V and J genes are TRBV7-2 and TRBJ1-1; TRBD1 matches 10 bases. CDR3 size: 15 residues. CDR1 is SGHTA, CDR2 FQGNSA, per germline. V trimming: 3 bases; J trimming: 3 bases; junction bases outside the gene matches: 4. The CDR3 DNA is TGTGCCAGCAGCTTGACCGGGACAGGGGACACTGAAGCTTTCTTT. Translation gives CASSLTGTGDTEAFF.

The rearrangement links TRBV30 to TRBJ1-1; possibly TRBD1 for D (5 bases). Trimming stripped 4 bases from V and 4 bases from J, with 13 bases between. The CDR3 covers 13 residues. Germline CDR1 and CDR2: GTSNPN and SVGIG (reference sequence). CDR3 bases: TGTGCCTGGAAATTAGGGGTTGGCACTGAAGCTTTCTTT. Translation: CAWKLGVGTEAFF.

The chain uses TRBV6-5 and TRBJ2-7; D is perhaps TRBD2 (6 bases). Germline-derived CDR1 and CDR2 are MNHEY and SVGAGI. CDR3 size: 14 residues. V lost 6 bases to trimming and J lost 7 bases, with 19 bases between them. The DNA for the CDR3 is TGTGCCAGCAGACCGACAGACGGACTACGGGAGCAGTACTTC. Translated, it gives CASRPTDGLREQYF.

The chain links TRBV19 to TRBJ2-5; TRBD2 might be the D (7 bases). The CDR3 covers 14 residues. V lost 3 bases to trimming and J lost 5 bases, with 13 bases between them. Germline V gene data show CDR1 as LNHDA and CDR2 as SQIVND (reference sequence). The CDR3 bases are TGTGCCAGTAGTATGGGGGGGGCCGGTGAGACCCAGTACTTC. This gives the protein CASSMGGAGETQYF.

This clone was counted a few times. The gene calls are TRBV19 and TRBJ1-4, with a weak D call TRBD1 (5 bases). Germline assignment: CDR1 LNHDA and CDR2 SQIVND (reference sequence). The CDR3 spans 15 residues. The V end lost 5 bases, the J end lost 8 bases, and 18 bases lay between the germline ends. CDR3 residues: CASSPVQGLYEKLFF. Written as DNA, the CDR3 is TGTGCCAGTAGTCCGGTTCAGGGATTGTACGAAAAACTGTTTTTT.

This clone was counted a few times. The chain employs TRBV5-4 and TRBJ1-4, with no clear D. The CDR3 has 12 amino acids. Germline CDR1 is SGHNT and CDR2 is YYREEE (reference sequence). Deletions cut 0 bases from V and 6 bases from J, with 3 bases between. CDR3 loop: CASSLADEKLFF. CDR3 in DNA: TGTGCCAGCAGCTTGGCCGATGAAAAACTGTTTTTT.